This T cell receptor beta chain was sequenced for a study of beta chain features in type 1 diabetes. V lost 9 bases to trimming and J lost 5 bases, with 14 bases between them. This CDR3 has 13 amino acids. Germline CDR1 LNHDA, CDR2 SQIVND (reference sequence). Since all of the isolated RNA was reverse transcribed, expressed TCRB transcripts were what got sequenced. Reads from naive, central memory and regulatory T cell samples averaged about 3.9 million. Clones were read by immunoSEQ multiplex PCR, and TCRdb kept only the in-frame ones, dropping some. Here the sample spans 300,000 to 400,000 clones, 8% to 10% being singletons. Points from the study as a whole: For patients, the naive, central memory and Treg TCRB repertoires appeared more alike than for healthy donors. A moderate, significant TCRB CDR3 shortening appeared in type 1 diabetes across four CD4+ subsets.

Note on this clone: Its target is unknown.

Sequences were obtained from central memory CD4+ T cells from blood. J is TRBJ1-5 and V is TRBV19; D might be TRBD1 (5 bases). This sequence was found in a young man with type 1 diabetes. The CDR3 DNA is TGTGCCAGCCTTTCGACAGATTATCAGCCCCAGCATTTT. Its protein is CASLSTDYQPQHF.